Below are 6 T cell receptor beta chains sequenced from a single sample in a study of blood T cells in healthy people across ages. A second PCR of about 7 to 12 cycles used a sample-barcoded 5' primer and a J-beta primer mix. Each CDR3 protein is one row after TCRdb ran MiXCR on the 5' RACE reads. The sample gives 800,000 or so distinct CDR3 sequences, 20% to 30% of which show up once; 3.7% is in the top ten. These same data were also listed under a study on T cells of mothers and their children.

Sequenced: blood. The receptor source for this set is a boy between 10 and 17 years old in good health.

The V call is TRBV4-1, the J call TRBJ2-3; a possible D gene is TRBD2 (5 bases). CDR1 and CDR2 from the germline V gene are MGHRA and YSYEKL. CDR3 length: 17 residues. V gave up 5 bases and J gave up 6 bases, with 24 bases separating them. The CDR3 protein is CASSYRLRRGNYDTQYF. CDR3 coding DNA: TGCGCCAGCAGCTATCGACTTCGGCGAGGGAATTACGATACGCAGTATTTT.

J is TRBJ2-3 and V is TRBV4-3; 9 bases fit TRBD1. After removal of 1 base from V and 3 bases from J, the junction contained 2 bases not matched to a gene. This CDR3 spans 15 amino acids. Looked up from germline, CDR1 is LGHNA and CDR2 is YSLEER. CDR3 protein: CASSQAGTGTDTQYF. In DNA, the CDR3 is TGCGCCAGCAGCCAAGCTGGGACAGGGACAGATACGCAGTATTTT.

The chain uses TRBV7-2 and TRBJ2-3; 9 bases align to TRBD2. The CDR3 contains 20 residues. The junction had 21 bases not matched to a gene; V was cut back by 5 bases and J by 3 bases. Looked up from germline, CDR1 is SGHTA and CDR2 is FQGNSA. CDR3 loop: CASSPPTWFGGRVMTDTQYF. DNA for the CDR3: TGTGCCAGCAGCCCTCCAACGTGGTTCGGCGGGAGGGTTATGACAGATACGCAGTATTTT. Full variable domain (rest looked up from reference TRBV7-2 and TRBJ2-3): GAGVSQSPSNKVTEKGKDVELRCDPISGHTALYWYRQSLGQGLEFLIYFQGNSAPDKSGLPSDRFSAERTGGSVSTLTIQRTQQEDSAVYLCASSPPTWFGGRVMTDTQYFGPGTRLTVL.

J is TRBJ2-3 and V is TRBV7-2; D is possibly TRBD2 (5 bases). The CDR3 runs 14 residues. Trimming left V 4 bases short and J 4 bases short, with 12 bases between. Germline assignment: CDR1 SGHTA and CDR2 FQGNSA. This CDR3 is CASSSSSEADTQYF. In DNA form, the CDR3 reads TGTGCCAGCAGCTCTAGCTCGGAGGCAGATACGCAGTATTTT. The full variable domain, its missing parts supplied by reference TRBV7-2 and TRBJ2-3, is GAGVSQSPSNKVTEKGKDVELRCDPISGHTALYWYRQSLGQGLEFLIYFQGNSAPDKSGLPSDRFSAERTGGSVSTLTIQRTQQEDSAVYLCASSSSSEADTQYFGPGTRLTVL.

This clonotype occurred a few times. The chain joins TRBV27 to TRBJ1-1, with D unclear. This CDR3 region has 16 residues. Germline CDR1 reads MNHEY; CDR2 reads SMNVEV (reference sequence). V shed 2 bases and J shed 4 bases, with 17 bases lying between them. In DNA, the CDR3 is TGTGCCAGCAGTTTAACGACCACCCCTGAGGGCACTGAAGCTTTCTTT. Protein sequence: CASSLTTTPEGTEAFF.

This clonotype is a singleton in its sample. The V call is TRBV20-1, the J call TRBJ1-1; D remains unclear. CDR1 and CDR2 from the germline V gene are DFQATT and SNEGSKA (reference sequence). V gave up 0 bases and J gave up 5 bases, with 19 bases separating them. CDR3 length: 16 residues. CDR3 protein: CSARDAAFVEGTEAFF. The CDR3 DNA is TGCAGTGCTAGAGATGCAGCGTTTGTCGAAGGAACTGAAGCTTTCTTT.